A selection of T cell receptor beta chains follows, all from one sample in a study of identical twins. TCRdb itself ran the 5' RACE reads through MiXCR, one entry per CDR3 protein. The table includes around 510,000 distinct CDR3 sequences, 13% to 15% detected once. The same data also contributed to another study, on yellow fever vaccine responses in identical twins.

Sequences were obtained from CD4+ T cells sorted from blood. Every receptor here comes from a woman between 18 and 30 years old in good health. Both conserved end residues are part of each CDR3. Fields, in order: clone size, CDR3 length, J gene, V gene, D gene, CDR3 protein, CDR3 DNA. The D gene is left open where the match is weak. Only part of the rows carry a size: once, few, many, or a class if the clone is expanded.

>-|18|TRBJ2-1|TRBV4-2|TRBD2
CASSQDLVAGLAGWEQFF
TGTGCCAGCAGCCAAGATCTAGTAGCGGGACTAGCGGGTTGGGAGCAGTTCTTC
>-|14|TRBJ2-7|TRBV12-3/TRBV12-4|TRBD2
CASTSGGPSYEQYF
TGTGCCTCCACTAGCGGGGGGCCCTCCTACGAGCAGTACTTC
>few|13|TRBJ1-2|TRBV27|-
CASSNQWLDGYTF
TGTGCCAGCAGTAACCAGTGGTTGGACGGCTACACCTTC
>few|15|TRBJ1-1|TRBV15|-
CATSRDQGTNTEAFF
TGTGCCACCAGCAGAGATCAGGGGACGAACACTGAAGCTTTCTTT
>few|13|TRBJ2-7|TRBV28|-
CASSTGPIFLQYF
TGTGCCAGCAGTACGGGACCGATATTCTTGCAGTACTTC
>many|14|TRBJ2-2|TRBV29-1|-
CSVEIRGVTGELFF
TGCAGCGTTGAAATCAGGGGGGTCACCGGGGAGCTGTTTTTT
>-|16|TRBJ2-1|TRBV7-2|TRBD1
CASSVWGQGSYNEQFF
TGTGCCAGCAGCGTATGGGGACAGGGCTCCTACAATGAGCAGTTCTTC
>few|12|TRBJ2-5|TRBV30|TRBD2
CAWALARETQYF
TGTGCCTGGGCACTAGCGAGGGAGACCCAGTACTTC
>-|13|TRBJ1-6|TRBV6-1|-
CASKAGGSSPLHF
TGTGCCAGCAAGGCGGGGGGCAGTTCACCCCTCCACTTT
>-|13|TRBJ2-7|TRBV19|-
CASSINGLYEQYF
TGTGCCAGTAGTATAAACGGTCTGTACGAGCAGTACTTC
>-|15|TRBJ2-7|TRBV27|TRBD2
CASSLSGKVRFEQYF
TGTGCCAGCAGTCTTAGCGGGAAAGTGCGTTTTGAGCAGTACTTC
>few|16|TRBJ2-3|TRBV20-1|TRBD2
CSASGLAGQVTDTQYF
TGCAGTGCTAGCGGACTAGCGGGCCAGGTCACAGATACGCAGTATTTT